This T cell receptor (beta chain) was found in a study of T-cell reconstitution after alpha-beta-depleted transplantation in children. The study's findings and limits: About two months after transplant, alpha-beta T cells reportedly came from several hundred expanded graft clones. Newly generated T cells supplied most T-cell counts and diversity one year post-transplant.

This sample's TCRbeta library carried unique molecular identifier barcodes. TCRdb independently ran MiXCR on the PCR reads; one entry per CDR3 protein. Altogether about 590,000 distinct CDR3 sequences are present, 10% to 15% being singletons, with the ten largest covering around 2.2%. The CDR3 has 18 residues. Germline CDR1 and CDR2: LGHDT and YNNKEL (reference sequence). V was clipped by 3 bases and J by 0 bases; unmatched bases: 8. A remark on this clonotype: Its cognate antigen is unknown.

This specimen consisted of PBMCs, mostly from graft donor cells, obtained 360 days after TCRalphabeta/CD19-depleted stem cell transplant. This clonotype was obtained from a male patient under 18 who had a stem cell transplant for acute myeloid leukemia, so the T cells may come from the graft donor. V is TRBV3-1 and J is TRBJ2-2; TRBD2 agrees at 9 bases. CDR3 region: CASSQRLAGSANTGELFF. The CDR3 region has the DNA TGTGCCAGCAGCCAGCGGCTAGCGGGGTCCGCGAACACCGGGGAGCTGTTTTTT.